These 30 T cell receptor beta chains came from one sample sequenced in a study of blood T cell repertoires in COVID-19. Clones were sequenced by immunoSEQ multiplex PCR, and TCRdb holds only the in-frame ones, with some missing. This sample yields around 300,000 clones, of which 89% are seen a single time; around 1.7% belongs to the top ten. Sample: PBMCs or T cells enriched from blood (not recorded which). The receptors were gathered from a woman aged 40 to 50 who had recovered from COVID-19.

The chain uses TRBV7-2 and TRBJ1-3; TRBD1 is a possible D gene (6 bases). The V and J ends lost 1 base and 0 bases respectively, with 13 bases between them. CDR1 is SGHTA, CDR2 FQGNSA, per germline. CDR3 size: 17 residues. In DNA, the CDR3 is TGTGCCAGCAGCTTAGGAGGACAGTCTCGCTCTGGAAACACCATATATTTT. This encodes CASSLGGQSRSGNTIYF.

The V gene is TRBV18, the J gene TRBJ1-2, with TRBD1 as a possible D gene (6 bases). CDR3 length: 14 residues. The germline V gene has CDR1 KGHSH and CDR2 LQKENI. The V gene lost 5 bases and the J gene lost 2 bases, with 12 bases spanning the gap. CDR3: CASSIGQTNYGYTF. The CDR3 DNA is TGTGCCAGCTCAATCGGACAGACAAACTATGGCTACACCTTC.

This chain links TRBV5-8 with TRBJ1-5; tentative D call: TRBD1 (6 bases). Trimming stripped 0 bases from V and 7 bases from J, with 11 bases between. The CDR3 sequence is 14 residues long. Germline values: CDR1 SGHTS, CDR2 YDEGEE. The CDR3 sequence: CASSLDGGAQPQHF. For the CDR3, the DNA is TGTGCCAGCAGCTTGGATGGGGGCGCACAGCCCCAGCATTTT.

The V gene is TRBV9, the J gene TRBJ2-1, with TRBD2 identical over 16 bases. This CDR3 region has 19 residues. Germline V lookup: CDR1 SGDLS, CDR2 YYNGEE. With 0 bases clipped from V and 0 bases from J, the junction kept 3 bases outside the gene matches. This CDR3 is CASSVAGTSGGASYNEQFF. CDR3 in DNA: TGTGCCAGCAGCGTAGCTGGGACTAGCGGGGGGGCCTCCTACAATGAGCAGTTCTTC. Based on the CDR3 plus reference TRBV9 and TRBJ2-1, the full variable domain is DSGVTQTPKHLITATGQRVTLRCSPRSGDLSVYWYQQSLDQGLQFLIQYYNGEERAKGNILERFSAQQFPDLHSELNLSSLELGDSALYFCASSVAGTSGGASYNEQFFGPGTRLTVL.

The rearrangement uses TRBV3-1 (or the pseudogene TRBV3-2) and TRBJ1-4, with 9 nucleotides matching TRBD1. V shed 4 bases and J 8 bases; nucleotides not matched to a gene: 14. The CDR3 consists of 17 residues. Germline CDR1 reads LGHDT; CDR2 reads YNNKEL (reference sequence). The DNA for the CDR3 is TGTGCCAGCAGCCCTTTATACCGCCGAGGACAGGGGGAAAAACTGTTTTTT. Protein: CASSPLYRRGQGEKLFF.

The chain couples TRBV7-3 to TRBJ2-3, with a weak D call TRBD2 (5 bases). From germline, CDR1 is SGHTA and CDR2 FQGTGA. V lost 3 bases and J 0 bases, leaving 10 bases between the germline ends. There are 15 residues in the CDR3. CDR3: CASSLPGSSTDTQYF. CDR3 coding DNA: TGTGCCAGCAGCTTGCCGGGGAGTAGCACAGATACGCAGTATTTT.

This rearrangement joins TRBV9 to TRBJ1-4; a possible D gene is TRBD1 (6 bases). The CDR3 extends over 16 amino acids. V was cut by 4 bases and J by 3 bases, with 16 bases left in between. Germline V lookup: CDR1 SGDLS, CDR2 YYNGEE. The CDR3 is CASSLTTGSANEKLFF. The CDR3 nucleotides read TGTGCCAGCAGCCTTACAACAGGGTCAGCTAATGAAAAACTGTTTTTT.

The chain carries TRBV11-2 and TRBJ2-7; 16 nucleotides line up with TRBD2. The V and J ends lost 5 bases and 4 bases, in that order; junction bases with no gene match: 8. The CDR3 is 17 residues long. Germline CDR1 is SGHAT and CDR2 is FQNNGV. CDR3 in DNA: TGTGCCAGCAGCCTTACCGGGACTAGCGGGGGGGGTTACGAGCAGTACTTC. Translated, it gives CASSLTGTSGGGYEQYF. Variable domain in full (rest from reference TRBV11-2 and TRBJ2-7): EAGVAQSPRYKIIEKRQSVAFWCNPISGHATLYWYQQILGQGPKLLIQFQNNGVVDDSQLPKDRFSAERLKGVDSTLKIQPAKLEDSAVYLCASSLTGTSGGGYEQYFGPGTRLTVT.

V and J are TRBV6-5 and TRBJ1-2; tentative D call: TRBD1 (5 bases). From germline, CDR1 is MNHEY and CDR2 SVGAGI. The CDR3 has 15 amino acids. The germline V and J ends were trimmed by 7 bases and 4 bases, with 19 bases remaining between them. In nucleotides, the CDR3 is TGTGCCAGCACTTCTCCCAGGGCAGATGGCTATGGCTACACCTTC. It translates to CASTSPRADGYGYTF.

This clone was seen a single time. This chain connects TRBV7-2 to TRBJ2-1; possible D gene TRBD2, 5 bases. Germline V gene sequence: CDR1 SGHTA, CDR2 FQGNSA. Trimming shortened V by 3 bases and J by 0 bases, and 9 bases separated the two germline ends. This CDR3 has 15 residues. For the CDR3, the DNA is TGTGCCAGCAGCTTGTGGGAGTTCTCCTACAATGAGCAGTTCTTC. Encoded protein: CASSLWEFSYNEQFF.

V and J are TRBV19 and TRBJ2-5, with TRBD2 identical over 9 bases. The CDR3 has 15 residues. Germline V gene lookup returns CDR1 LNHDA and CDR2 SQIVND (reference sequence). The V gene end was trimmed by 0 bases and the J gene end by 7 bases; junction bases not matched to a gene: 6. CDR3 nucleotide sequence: TGTGCCAGTAGTATAGATCTGGGCGGGAGGGGGACCCAGTACTTC. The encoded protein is CASSIDLGGRGTQYF.

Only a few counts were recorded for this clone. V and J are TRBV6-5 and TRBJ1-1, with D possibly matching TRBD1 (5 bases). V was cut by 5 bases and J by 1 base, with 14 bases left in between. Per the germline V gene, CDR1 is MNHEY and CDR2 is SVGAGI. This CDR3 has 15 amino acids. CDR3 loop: CASSPKGFRNTEAFF. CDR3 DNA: TGTGCCAGCAGTCCTAAGGGGTTCAGGAACACTGAAGCTTTCTTT.

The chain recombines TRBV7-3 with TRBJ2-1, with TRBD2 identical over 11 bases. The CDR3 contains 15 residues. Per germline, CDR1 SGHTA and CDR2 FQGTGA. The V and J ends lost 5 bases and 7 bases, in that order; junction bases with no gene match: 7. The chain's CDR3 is CASSLALAGVNEQFF. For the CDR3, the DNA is TGTGCCAGCAGCCTAGCACTAGCGGGGGTAAATGAGCAGTTCTTC. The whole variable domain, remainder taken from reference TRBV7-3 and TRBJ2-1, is GAGVSQTPSNKVTEKGKYVELRCDPISGHTALYWYRQSLGQGPEFLIYFQGTGAADDSGLPNDRFFAVRPEGSVSTLKIQRTERGDSAVYLCASSLALAGVNEQFFGPGTRLTVL.

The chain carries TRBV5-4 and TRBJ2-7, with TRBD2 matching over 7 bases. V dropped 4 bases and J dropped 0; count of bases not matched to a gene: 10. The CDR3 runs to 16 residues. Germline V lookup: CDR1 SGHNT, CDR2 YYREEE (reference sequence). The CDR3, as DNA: TGTGCCAGCAGCCTAACGGGGCAGCGGGGCTCCTACGAGCAGTACTTC. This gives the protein CASSLTGQRGSYEQYF.

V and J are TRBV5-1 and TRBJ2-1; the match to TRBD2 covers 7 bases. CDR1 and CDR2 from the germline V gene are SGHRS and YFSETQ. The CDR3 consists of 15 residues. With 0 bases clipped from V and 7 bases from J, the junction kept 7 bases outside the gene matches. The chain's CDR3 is CASSLELAGANEQFF. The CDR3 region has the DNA TGCGCCAGCAGCTTGGAGCTCGCGGGAGCAAATGAGCAGTTCTTC.

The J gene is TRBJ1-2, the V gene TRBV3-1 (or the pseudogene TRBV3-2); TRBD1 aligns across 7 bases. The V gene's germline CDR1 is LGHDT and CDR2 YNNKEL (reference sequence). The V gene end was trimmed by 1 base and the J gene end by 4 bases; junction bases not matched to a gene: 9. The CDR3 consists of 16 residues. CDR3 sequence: CASSQVYRGNSYGYTF. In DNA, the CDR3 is TGTGCCAGCAGCCAAGTTTACAGGGGCAACTCCTATGGCTACACCTTC.

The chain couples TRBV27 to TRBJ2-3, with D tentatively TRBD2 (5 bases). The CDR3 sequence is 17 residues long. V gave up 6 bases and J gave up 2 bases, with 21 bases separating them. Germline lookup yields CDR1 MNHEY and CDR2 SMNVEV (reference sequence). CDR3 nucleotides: TGTGCCAGCAGCCCGGAGGCGGGCCCCATGCCCACAGATACGCAGTATTTT. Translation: CASSPEAGPMPTDTQYF.

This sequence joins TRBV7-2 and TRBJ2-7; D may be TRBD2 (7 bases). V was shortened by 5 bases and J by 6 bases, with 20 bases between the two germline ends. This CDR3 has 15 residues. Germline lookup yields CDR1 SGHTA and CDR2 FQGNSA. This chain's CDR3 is CASSTQGGAGLEQYF. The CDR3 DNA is TGTGCCAGCAGCACCCAAGGGGGGGCCGGTCTCGAGCAGTACTTC.

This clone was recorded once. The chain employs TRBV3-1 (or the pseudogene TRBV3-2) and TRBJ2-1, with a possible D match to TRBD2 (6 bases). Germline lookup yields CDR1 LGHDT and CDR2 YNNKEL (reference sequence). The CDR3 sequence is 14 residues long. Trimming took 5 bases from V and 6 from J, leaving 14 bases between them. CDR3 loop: CASSTGLRPNEQFF. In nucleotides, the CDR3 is TGTGCCAGCAGCACGGGACTCCGGCCCAATGAGCAGTTCTTC.

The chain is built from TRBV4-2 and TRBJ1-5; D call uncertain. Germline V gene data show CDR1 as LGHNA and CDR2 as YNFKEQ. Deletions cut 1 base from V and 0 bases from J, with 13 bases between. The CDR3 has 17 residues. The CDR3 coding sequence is TGTGCCAGCAGCCAAGTGCTAGCCACCTATAGCAATCAGCCCCAGCATTTT. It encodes CASSQVLATYSNQPQHF.

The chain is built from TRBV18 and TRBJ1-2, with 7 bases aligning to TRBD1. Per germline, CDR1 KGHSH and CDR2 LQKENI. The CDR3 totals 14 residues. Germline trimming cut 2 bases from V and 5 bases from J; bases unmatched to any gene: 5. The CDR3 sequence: CASSPSDRDYGYTF. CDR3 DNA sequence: TGTGCCAGCTCACCAAGCGACAGGGATTATGGCTACACCTTC.

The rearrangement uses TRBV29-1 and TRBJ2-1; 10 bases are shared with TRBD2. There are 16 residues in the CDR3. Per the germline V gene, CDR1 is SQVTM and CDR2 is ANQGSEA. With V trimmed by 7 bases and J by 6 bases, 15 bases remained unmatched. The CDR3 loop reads CSAAQPTGTSVNEQFF. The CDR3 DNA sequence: TGCAGCGCTGCACAACCAACCGGGACTAGCGTCAATGAGCAGTTCTTC.

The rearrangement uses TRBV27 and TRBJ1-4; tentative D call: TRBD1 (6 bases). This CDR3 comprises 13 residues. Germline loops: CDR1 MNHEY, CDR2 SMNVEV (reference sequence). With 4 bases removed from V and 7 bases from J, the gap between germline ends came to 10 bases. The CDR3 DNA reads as TGTGCCAGCAGTTCCGGGGGGCTTGAAAAACTGTTTTTT. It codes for CASSSGGLEKLFF.

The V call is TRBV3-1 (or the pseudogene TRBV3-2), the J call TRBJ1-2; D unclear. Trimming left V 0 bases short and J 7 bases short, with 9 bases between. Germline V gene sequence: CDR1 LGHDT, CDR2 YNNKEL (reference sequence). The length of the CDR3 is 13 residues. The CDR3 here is CASSQDRRSGYTF. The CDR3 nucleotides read TGTGCCAGCAGCCAAGATAGACGGAGTGGCTACACCTTC.

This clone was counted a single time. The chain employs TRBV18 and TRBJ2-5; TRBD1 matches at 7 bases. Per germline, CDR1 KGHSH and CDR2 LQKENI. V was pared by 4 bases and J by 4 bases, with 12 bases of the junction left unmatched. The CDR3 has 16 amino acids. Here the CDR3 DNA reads TGTGCCAGCTCACTACGGGGACAGTCTGGTCCAGAGACCCAGTACTTC. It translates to CASSLRGQSGPETQYF.

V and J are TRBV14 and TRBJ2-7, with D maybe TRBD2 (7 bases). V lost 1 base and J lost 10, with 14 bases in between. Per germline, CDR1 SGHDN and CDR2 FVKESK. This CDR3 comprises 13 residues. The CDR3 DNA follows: TGTGCCAGCAGCCAAGGAGTCGGGGGGCGACAGTACTTC. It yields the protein CASSQGVGGRQYF.

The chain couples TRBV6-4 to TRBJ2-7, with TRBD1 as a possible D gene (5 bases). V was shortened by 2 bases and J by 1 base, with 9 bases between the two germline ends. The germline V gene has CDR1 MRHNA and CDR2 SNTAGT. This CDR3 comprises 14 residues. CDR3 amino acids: CASSDPDRSYEQYF. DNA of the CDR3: TGTGCCAGCAGTGACCCTGACAGATCCTACGAGCAGTACTTC.

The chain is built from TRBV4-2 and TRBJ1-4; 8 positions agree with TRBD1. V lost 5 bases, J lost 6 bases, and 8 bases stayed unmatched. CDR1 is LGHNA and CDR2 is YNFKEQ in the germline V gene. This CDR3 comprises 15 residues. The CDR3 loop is CASSKAATGDEKLFF. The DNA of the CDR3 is TGTGCCAGCAGCAAAGCCGCGACAGGGGATGAAAAACTGTTTTTT.

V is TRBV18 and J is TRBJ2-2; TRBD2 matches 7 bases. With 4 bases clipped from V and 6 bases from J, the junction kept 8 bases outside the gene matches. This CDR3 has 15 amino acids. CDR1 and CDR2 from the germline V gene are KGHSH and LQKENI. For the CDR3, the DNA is TGTGCCAGCTCACAACAGACTAGCTTTTCCGGGGAGCTGTTTTTT. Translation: CASSQQTSFSGELFF.

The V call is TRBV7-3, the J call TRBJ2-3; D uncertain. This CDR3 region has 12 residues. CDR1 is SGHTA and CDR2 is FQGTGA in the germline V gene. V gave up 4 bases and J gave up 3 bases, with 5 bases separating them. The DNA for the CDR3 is TGTGCCAGCAGCTGGCTGACAGATACGCAGTATTTT. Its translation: CASSWLTDTQYF.